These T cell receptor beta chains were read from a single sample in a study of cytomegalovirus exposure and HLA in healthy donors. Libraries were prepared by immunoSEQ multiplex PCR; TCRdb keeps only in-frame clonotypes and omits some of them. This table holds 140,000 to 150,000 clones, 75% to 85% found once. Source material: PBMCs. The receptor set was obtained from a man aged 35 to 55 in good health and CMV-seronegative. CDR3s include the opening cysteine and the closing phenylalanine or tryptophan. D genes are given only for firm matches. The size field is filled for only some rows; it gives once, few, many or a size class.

CASSGALNQPQHF,TGTGCCAGTAGTGGGGCCCTAAATCAGCCCCAGCATTTT,-,TRBJ1-5,-,TRBV19
CAISGGQIYNEQFF,TGTGCCATCAGTGGGGGACAGATCTACAATGAGCAGTTCTTC,TRBD1,TRBJ2-1,once,TRBV10-3
CASSLAQGHEQYF,TGTGCCAGCAGTCTCGCCCAGGGCCACGAGCAGTACTTC,-,TRBJ2-7,-,TRBV13
CASSQFSLGTTPYEQYF,TGCGCCAGCAGTCAATTTTCGTTGGGGACAACCCCCTACGAGCAGTACTTC,-,TRBJ2-7,-,TRBV23-1
CASSPQGNTGELFF,TGCGCCAGCAGCCCACAGGGGAACACCGGGGAGCTGTTTTTT,-,TRBJ2-2,-,TRBV5-1
CASSLTGALSGANVLTF,TGCGCCAGCAGCTTGACAGGGGCCCTCTCTGGGGCCAACGTCCTGACTTTC,TRBD1,TRBJ2-6,once,TRBV5-1
CASSPNIRDSGNTIYF,TGTGCCAGCTCACCAAATATCAGGGACTCTGGAAACACCATATATTTT,-,TRBJ1-3,-,TRBV18
CASSLFGGPEAFF,TGTGCCAGCAGTTTATTCGGCGGCCCCGAAGCTTTCTTT,-,TRBJ1-1,-,TRBV28
CASSRGQGSSGNTIYF,TGTGCCAGCAGTCGGGGACAGGGGAGTTCTGGAAACACCATATATTTT,TRBD1,TRBJ1-3,-,TRBV28
CASSLAGTGGTGELFF,TGTGCCAGCAGCTTAGCCGGGACAGGGGGCACCGGGGAGCTGTTTTTT,TRBD1,TRBJ2-2,-,TRBV7-9
CASSAVRGASYGYTF,TGTGCCAGCAGTGCCGTCAGGGGTGCTTCCTATGGCTACACCTTC,-,TRBJ1-2,-,TRBV25-1
CASSPDGISPQHF,TGTGCCAGCTCACCCGACGGGATCAGCCCCCAGCATTTT,-,TRBJ1-5,-,TRBV18
CASSPHAGAEDTQYF,TGTGCCAGCTCACCCCATGCAGGGGCCGAAGATACGCAGTATTTT,-,TRBJ2-3,once,TRBV18
CASTQDRGPFEQYF,TGTGCCAGTACTCAGGACAGGGGGCCTTTCGAGCAGTACTTC,TRBD1,TRBJ2-7,-,TRBV19
CASSPTTGGVTGELFF,TGTGCCAGCAGCCCGACGACAGGGGGCGTTACCGGGGAGCTGTTTTTT,TRBD1,TRBJ2-2,once,TRBV11-3
CASSRRQVDTGELFF,TGCGCCAGCAGCCGCCGACAGGTCGACACCGGGGAGCTGTTTTTT,-,TRBJ2-2,-,TRBV5-1
CASSFTSTNEKLFF,TGCGCCAGCAGCTTTACATCAACTAATGAAAAACTGTTTTTT,-,TRBJ1-4,-,TRBV4-1
CASSLGLAGGDTQYF,TGTGCTAGCAGCTTAGGACTAGCGGGGGGAGATACGCAGTATTTT,TRBD2,TRBJ2-3,-,TRBV7-7
CASIPIDSPSNQPQHF,TGTGCCAGTATCCCGATTGACAGTCCGAGCAATCAGCCCCAGCATTTT,-,TRBJ1-5,-,TRBV19
CASSLGGTGRSYNEQFF,TGCGCCAGCAGCTTGGGGGGGACAGGTCGCTCCTACAATGAGCAGTTCTTC,TRBD1,TRBJ2-1,once,TRBV5-1
CASRRTGSSYEQYF,TGTGCCAGCAGACGGACAGGGAGCTCCTACGAGCAGTACTTC,TRBD1,TRBJ2-7,-,TRBV6-5
CASSVSGYEQYF,TGTGCCAGCAGTGTGAGCGGGTACGAGCAGTACTTC,-,TRBJ2-7,-,TRBV25-1
CATSRGQGSSGANVLTF,TGTGCCACCAGCAGAGGACAGGGTTCCTCTGGGGCCAACGTCCTGACTTTC,TRBD1,TRBJ2-6,-,TRBV15
CASSQAFGGMNTEAFF,TGTGCCAGCAGCCAAGCCTTTGGGGGGATGAACACTGAAGCTTTCTTT,-,TRBJ1-1,-,TRBV4-2
CASSPPQGGTEAFF,TGTGCCAGTAGTCCACCACAGGGGGGGACTGAAGCTTTCTTT,TRBD1,TRBJ1-1,-,TRBV19
CASSETTRRGNQPQHF,TGTGCCAGCAGTGAAACGACCCGGCGGGGCAATCAGCCCCAGCATTTT,-,TRBJ1-5,-,TRBV2
CASSLEPAYEQYF,TGTGCCAGCAGCCTGGAGCCTGCCTACGAGCAGTACTTC,-,TRBJ2-7,-,TRBV5-4
CASTASTYEQYF,TGTGCCAGCACTGCCAGTACCTACGAGCAGTACTTC,-,TRBJ2-7,-,TRBV2
CASSVTGGIDDSPLHF,TGTGCCAGCAGTGTAACGGGGGGCATAGATGATTCACCCCTCCACTTT,-,TRBJ1-6,-,TRBV2
CASSPVAGTNTGELFF,TGTGCCAGCTCACCCGTGGCAGGCACGAACACCGGGGAGCTGTTTTTT,-,TRBJ2-2,-,TRBV18
CASRLAGGPTNEQFF,TGTGCCAGTAGATTAGCGGGGGGGCCTACAAATGAGCAGTTCTTC,TRBD2,TRBJ2-1,few,TRBV19
CASSLIVNTGELFF,TGCGCCAGCAGCTTGATCGTAAACACCGGGGAGCTGTTTTTT,-,TRBJ2-2,-,TRBV5-1
CASSPGQGASETQYF,TGCGCCAGCAGCCCCGGGCAGGGGGCGTCAGAGACCCAGTACTTC,TRBD1,TRBJ2-5,-,TRBV4-1
CASSLGWVGGWNQPQHF,TGCGCCAGCAGCTTGGGGTGGGTAGGGGGCTGGAATCAGCCCCAGCATTTT,TRBD1,TRBJ1-5,-,TRBV5-1
CASSLPLRGGTGELFF,TGTGCCAGCAGCTTACCTCTTCGGGGAGGAACCGGGGAGCTGTTTTTT,-,TRBJ2-2,-,TRBV7-9
CASSLSVQAIGYTF,TGTGCCAGCAGTTTATCGGTACAGGCTATCGGCTACACCTTC,-,TRBJ1-2,-,TRBV27
CASSLGTGTAGEQYF,TGTGCCAGCAGTTTGGGGACAGGGACCGCGGGGGAGCAGTACTTC,TRBD1,TRBJ2-7,once,TRBV6-5
CASSIQDRAYEKLFF,TGTGCCAGCAGCATCCAGGACAGGGCCTATGAAAAACTGTTTTTT,-,TRBJ1-4,-,TRBV21-1
CASSRGGSTDTQYF,TGCGCCAGCAGCAGAGGAGGATCCACAGATACGCAGTATTTT,-,TRBJ2-3,-,TRBV4-3
CAWNPGGRRNQPQHF,TGTGCCTGGAACCCAGGGGGAAGGAGAAATCAGCCCCAGCATTTT,TRBD1,TRBJ1-5,-,TRBV30
CASSLQGEVDTQYF,TGCGCCAGCAGCTTACAGGGGGAGGTTGATACGCAGTATTTT,TRBD1,TRBJ2-3,-,TRBV5-1
CASSLRGHSNTEAFF,TGTGCCAGCAGTTTACGAGGGCATTCGAACACTGAAGCTTTCTTT,-,TRBJ1-1,-,TRBV27
CASSPQGAKFFGELFF,TGTGCCAGTAGCCCCCAGGGGGCAAAATTTTTCGGGGAGCTGTTTTTT,TRBD1,TRBJ2-2,-,TRBV19
CASTPGGLNTEAFF,TGTGCCAGCACTCCCGGGGGTTTGAACACTGAAGCTTTCTTT,-,TRBJ1-1,-,TRBV27
CASSLGTSGGSDTQYF,TGCGCCAGCAGCTTGGGGACTAGCGGGGGTTCAGATACGCAGTATTTT,TRBD2,TRBJ2-3,-,TRBV5-1
CASSQGRAGGYNEQFF,TGCGCCAGCAGCCAGGGTCGAGCGGGGGGTTACAATGAGCAGTTCTTC,TRBD2,TRBJ2-1,-,TRBV4-1
CASSLDLAGGYNEQFF,TGTGCCAGCAGCTTGGATCTAGCGGGGGGGTACAATGAGCAGTTCTTC,TRBD2,TRBJ2-1,-,TRBV5-4
CASSFSRQETQYF,TGTGCCAGCAGCTTCAGTCGACAAGAGACCCAGTACTTC,-,TRBJ2-5,-,TRBV7-2
CSVTGDTGELFF,TGCAGCGTCACAGGGGACACCGGGGAGCTGTTTTTT,TRBD1,TRBJ2-2,-,TRBV29-1
CASSPAGGFYEQYF,TGTGCCAGCAGCCCCGCAGGGGGCTTCTACGAGCAGTACTTC,TRBD1,TRBJ2-7,-,TRBV27
CASIVGTGCFEQFF,TGCGCCAGTATTGTTGGAACCGGGTGTTTTGAGCAGTTCTTC,-,TRBJ2-1,-,TRBV23-1
CASSGGQDRTQYF,TGTGCCAGCAGTGGCGGACAGGATAGGACCCAGTACTTC,TRBD1,TRBJ2-5,few,TRBV6-5
CASRREGTGHYGYTF,TGTGCCAGCAGACGGGAAGGGACAGGGCACTATGGCTACACCTTC,TRBD1,TRBJ1-2,-,TRBV7-8